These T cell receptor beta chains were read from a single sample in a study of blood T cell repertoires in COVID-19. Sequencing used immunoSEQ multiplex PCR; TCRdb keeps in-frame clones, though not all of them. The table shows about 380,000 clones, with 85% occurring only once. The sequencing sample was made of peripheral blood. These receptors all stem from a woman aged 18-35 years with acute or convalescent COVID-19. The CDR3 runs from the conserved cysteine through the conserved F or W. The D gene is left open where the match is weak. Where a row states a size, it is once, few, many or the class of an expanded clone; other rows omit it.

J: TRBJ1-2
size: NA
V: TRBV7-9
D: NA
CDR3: CASSLTYQVSLTHGYTF
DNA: TGTGCCAGCAGCTTAACCTACCAGGTTTCCCTTACTCACGGCTACACCTTC

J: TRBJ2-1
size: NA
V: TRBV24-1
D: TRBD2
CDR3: CATSDRREGYEQFF
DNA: TGTGCCACCAGTGATCGGCGGGAGGGCTATGAGCAGTTCTTC

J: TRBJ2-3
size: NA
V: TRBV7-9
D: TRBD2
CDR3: CASSLIAGGNTDTQYF
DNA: TGTGCCAGCAGCCTAATAGCGGGGGGGAACACAGATACGCAGTATTTT

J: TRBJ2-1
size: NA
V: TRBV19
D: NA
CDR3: CASSWDSLAGRGEQFF
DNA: TGTGCCAGTAGTTGGGATTCGTTAGCGGGCAGGGGTGAGCAGTTCTTC

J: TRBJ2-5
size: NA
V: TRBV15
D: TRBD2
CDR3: CATSRGAGGGYQETQYF
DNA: TGTGCCACCAGCAGAGGGGCTGGCGGGGGGTACCAAGAGACCCAGTACTTC

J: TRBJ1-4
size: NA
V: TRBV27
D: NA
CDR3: CASSEDWPNEKLFF
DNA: TGTGCCAGCAGTGAGGACTGGCCCAATGAAAAACTGTTTTTT

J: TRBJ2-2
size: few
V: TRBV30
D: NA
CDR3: CACTDRGGVSTGELFF
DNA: TGTGCCTGTACGGACCGGGGAGGCGTTAGTACCGGGGAGCTGTTTTTT

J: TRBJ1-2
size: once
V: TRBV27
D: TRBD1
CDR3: CATGLFRDSYGYTF
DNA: TGTGCCACCGGGCTATTTCGGGACAGTTATGGCTACACCTTC

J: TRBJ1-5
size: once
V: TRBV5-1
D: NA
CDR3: CASSSGGQANQPQHF
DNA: TGCGCCAGCAGCTCCGGAGGGCAGGCAAATCAGCCCCAGCATTTT

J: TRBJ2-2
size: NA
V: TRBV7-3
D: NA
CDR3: CASSSMATGTGELFF
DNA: TGTGCCAGCAGCTCGATGGCGACGGGGACCGGGGAGCTGTTTTTT